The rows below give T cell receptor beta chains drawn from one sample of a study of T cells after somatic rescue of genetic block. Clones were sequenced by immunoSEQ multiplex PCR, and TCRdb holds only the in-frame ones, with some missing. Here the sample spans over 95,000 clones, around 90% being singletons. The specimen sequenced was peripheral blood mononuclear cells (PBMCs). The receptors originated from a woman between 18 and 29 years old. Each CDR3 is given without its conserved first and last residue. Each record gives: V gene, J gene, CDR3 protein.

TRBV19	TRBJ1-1	ASSIGQGYEAF
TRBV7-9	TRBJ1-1	ASSHGTGVFEAF
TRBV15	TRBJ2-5	ATSISGGATKSQY
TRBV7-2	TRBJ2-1	ASSLRENEQF
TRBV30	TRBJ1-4	AWSGTENEKLF
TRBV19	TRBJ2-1	ASSIVASSYNEQF
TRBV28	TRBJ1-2	ASSLSPPGLYGYT
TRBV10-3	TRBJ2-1	AISESGTGGSKF
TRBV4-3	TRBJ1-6	ASSQGRQLSPLH
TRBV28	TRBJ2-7	ASSPEPAYEQY
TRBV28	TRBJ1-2	ASSLQDYGYT
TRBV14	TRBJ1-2	ASSQGFGGVYGYT
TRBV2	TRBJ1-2	ASSEKRTGGKGYT
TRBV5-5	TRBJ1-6	ASSLIGAALNSPLH
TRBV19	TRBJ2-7	ASSTGPLEQY
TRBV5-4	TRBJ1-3	ASSFLNLYSGNTIY
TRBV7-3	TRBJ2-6	ASSLISGAASSGANVLT
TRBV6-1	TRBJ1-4	ASSDRGESEKLF
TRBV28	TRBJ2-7	ASSLVGGLHEQY
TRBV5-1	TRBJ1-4	ASRPAGTATEKLF
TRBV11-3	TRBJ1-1	ASSGERAF
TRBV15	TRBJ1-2	ATSRGGEQGRNYGYT
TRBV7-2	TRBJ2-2	ASSPQRGIGELF
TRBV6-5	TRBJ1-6	AGSYSRSNSPLH
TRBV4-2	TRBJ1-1	ASSQESVANTEAF
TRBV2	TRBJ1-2	ARGGEKGYT
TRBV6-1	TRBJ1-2	ASSSQGASYYGYT
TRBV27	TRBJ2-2	ASSLGASGRGELF
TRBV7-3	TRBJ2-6	ASSTYTGGGANVLT
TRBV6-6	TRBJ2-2	ASSYSKDTGELF
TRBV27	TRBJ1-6	ASSRRQGASGYNSPLH
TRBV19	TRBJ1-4	ASTRRRMDSPEKLF
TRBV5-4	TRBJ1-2	ASSLGTASLYGGYT
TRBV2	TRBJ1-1	ASTGGDMNTEAF
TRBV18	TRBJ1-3	ASSPRDISGNTIY
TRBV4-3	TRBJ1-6	ASSQDGTAVFSPLH
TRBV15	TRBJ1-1	ATKGQLMNTEAF
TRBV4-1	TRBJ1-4	ASSQAGTGMGKLF
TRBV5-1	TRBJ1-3	ASSFEGGNSGNTIY
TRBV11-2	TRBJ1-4	ASTAGQGVLGEKLF